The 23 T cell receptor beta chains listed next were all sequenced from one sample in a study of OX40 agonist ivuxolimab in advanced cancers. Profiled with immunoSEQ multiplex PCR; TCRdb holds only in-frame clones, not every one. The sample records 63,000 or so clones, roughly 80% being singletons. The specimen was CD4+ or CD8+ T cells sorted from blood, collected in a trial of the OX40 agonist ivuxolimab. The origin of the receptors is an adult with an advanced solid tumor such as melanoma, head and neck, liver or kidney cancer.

The CDR3 loop is CASSVEAQVFGTEAFF. The CDR3, as DNA: TGTGCCAGCAGCGTAGAGGCCCAGGTGTTTGGCACTGAAGCTTTCTTT. The chain couples TRBV9 to TRBJ1-1, with D uncertain. In germline, CDR1 is SGDLS, CDR2 YYNGEE. The CDR3 runs to 16 residues. V lost 0 bases and J lost 4, with 16 bases in between. The variable domain in full, with the rest retrieved from reference TRBV9 and TRBJ1-1, is DSGVTQTPKHLITATGQRVTLRCSPRSGDLSVYWYQQSLDQGLQFLIQYYNGEERAKGNILERFSAQQFPDLHSELNLSSLELGDSALYFCASSVEAQVFGTEAFFGQGTRLTVV.

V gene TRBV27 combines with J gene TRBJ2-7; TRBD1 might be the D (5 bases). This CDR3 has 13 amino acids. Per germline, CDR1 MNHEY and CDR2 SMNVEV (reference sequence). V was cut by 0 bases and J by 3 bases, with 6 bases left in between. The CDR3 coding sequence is TGTGCCAGCAGTTTATCAGGGGACTACGAGCAGTACTTC. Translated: CASSLSGDYEQYF.

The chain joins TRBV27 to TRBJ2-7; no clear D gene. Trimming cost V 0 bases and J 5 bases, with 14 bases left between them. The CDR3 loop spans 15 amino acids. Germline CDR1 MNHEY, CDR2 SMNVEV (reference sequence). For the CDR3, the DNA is TGTGCCAGCAGTTTATCGGCTGGAGCCCGCGACGAGCAGTACTTC. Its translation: CASSLSAGARDEQYF.

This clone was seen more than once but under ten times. CDR3 sequence: CASSLGPANTEAFF. CDR3 nucleotides: TGTGCCAGCAGCTTAGGTCCGGCTAACACTGAAGCTTTCTTT. The chain combines TRBV7-2 with TRBJ1-1; D is unresolved. V lost 1 base to trimming and J lost 2 bases, with 8 bases between them. The germline V gene encodes CDR1 SGHTA and CDR2 FQGNSA. CDR3 length equals 14 residues.

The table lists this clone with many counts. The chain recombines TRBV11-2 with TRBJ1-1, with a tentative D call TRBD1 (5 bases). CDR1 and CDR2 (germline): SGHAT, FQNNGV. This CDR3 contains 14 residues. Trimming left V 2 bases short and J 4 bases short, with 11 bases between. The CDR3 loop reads CASSLWAGATEAFF. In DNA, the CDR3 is TGTGCCAGCAGCTTATGGGCTGGGGCCACTGAAGCTTTCTTT.

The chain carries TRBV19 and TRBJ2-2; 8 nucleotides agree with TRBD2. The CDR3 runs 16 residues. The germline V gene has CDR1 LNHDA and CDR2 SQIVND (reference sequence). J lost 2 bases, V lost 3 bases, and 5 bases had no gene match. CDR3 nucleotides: TGTGCCAGTAGTATCCAGCGGGGGCCCAACACCGGGGAGCTGTTTTTT. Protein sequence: CASSIQRGPNTGELFF. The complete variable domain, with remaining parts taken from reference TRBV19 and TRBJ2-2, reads DGGITQSPKYLFRKEGQNVTLSCEQNLNHDAMYWYRQDPGQGLRLIYYSQIVNDFQKGDIAEGYSVSREKKESFPLTVTSAQKNPTAFYLCASSIQRGPNTGELFFGEGSRLTVL.

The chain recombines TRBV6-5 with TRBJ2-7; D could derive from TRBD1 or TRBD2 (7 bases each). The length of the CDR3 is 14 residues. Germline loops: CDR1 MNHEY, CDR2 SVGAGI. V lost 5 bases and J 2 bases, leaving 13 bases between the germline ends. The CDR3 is CASSPQGGAYEQYF. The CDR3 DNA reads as TGTGCCAGCAGTCCTCAGGGGGGGGCCTACGAGCAGTACTTC.

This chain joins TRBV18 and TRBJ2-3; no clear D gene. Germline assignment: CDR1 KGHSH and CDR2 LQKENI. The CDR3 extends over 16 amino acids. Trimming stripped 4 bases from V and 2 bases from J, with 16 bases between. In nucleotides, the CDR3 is TGTGCCAGCTCACTACTTATGACTGTCGACACAGATACGCAGTATTTT. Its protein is CASSLLMTVDTDTQYF.

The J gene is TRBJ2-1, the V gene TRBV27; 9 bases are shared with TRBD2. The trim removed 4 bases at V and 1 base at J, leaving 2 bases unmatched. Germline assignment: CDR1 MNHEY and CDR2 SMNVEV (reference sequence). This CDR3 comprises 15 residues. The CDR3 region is CASSYSGGSYNEQFF. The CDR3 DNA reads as TGTGCCAGCAGTTATAGCGGGGGATCCTACAATGAGCAGTTCTTC.

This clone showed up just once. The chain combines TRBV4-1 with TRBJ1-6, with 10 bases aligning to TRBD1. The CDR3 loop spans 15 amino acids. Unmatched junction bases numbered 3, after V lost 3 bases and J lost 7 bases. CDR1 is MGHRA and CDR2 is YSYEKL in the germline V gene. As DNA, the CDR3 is TGCGCCAGCAGCCAGGGGACAGGGGAAAATTCACCCCTCCACTTT. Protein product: CASSQGTGENSPLHF.

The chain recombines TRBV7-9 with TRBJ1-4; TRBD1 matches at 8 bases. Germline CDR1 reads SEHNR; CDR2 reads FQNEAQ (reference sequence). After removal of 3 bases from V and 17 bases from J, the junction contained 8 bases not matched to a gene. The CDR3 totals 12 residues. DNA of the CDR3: TGTGCCAGCAGCTTGGGGACAGGCTCGAATTTTTTT. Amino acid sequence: CASSLGTGSNFF. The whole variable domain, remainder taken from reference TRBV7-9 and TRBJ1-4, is DTGVSQNPRHKITKRGQNVTFRCDPISEHNRLYWYRQTLGQGPEFLTYFQNEAQLEKSRLLSDRFSAERPKGSFSTLEIQRTEQGDSAMYLCASSLGTGSNFFGSGTQLSVL.

The CDR3 coding sequence is TGCGCCAGCAGCTTTATCGACGGAGGAGCTAACTATGGCTACACCTTC. The encoded protein is CASSFIDGGANYGYTF. The V call is TRBV5-1, the J call TRBJ1-2; D is ambiguous. The V end was cut by 2 bases, the J end by 0 bases, with 14 bases between. CDR1 SGHRS and CDR2 YFSETQ come from the germline V gene. The CDR3 contains 16 residues.

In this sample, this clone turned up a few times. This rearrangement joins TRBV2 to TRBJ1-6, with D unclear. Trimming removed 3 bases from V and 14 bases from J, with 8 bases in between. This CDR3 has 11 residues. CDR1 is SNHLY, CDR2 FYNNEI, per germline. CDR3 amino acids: CASSDPGALHF. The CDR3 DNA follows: TGTGCCAGCAGTGACCCGGGAGCCCTCCACTTT.

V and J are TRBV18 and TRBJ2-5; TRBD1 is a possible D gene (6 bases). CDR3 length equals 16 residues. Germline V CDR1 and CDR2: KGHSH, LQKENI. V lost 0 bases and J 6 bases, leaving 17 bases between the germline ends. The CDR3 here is CASSPPNRVFSKTQYF. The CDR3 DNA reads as TGTGCCAGCTCACCACCGAACAGGGTGTTTTCGAAGACCCAGTACTTC.

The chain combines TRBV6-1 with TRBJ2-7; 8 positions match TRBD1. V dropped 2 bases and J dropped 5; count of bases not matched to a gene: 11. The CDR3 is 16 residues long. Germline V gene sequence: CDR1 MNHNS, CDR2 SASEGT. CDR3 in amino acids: CASSEWAARGLDEQYF. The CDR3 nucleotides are TGTGCCAGCAGTGAATGGGCGGCCAGGGGGCTTGACGAGCAGTACTTC.

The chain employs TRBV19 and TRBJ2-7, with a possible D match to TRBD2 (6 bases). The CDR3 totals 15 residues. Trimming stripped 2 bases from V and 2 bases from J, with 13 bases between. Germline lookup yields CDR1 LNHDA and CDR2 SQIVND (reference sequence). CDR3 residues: CASSIQVGGTYEQYF. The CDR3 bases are TGTGCCAGTAGTATACAAGTCGGGGGAACCTACGAGCAGTACTTC.

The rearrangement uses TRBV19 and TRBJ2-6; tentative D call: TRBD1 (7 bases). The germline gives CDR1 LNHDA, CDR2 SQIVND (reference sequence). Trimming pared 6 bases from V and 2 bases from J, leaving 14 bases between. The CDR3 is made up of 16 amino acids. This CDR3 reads CASRTGRKAGANVLTF. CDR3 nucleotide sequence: TGTGCCAGTAGGACAGGGAGGAAGGCTGGGGCCAACGTCCTGACTTTC.

Here the CDR3 DNA reads TGTGCCAGCAGGGGCTCGACAGGGGTTAATTCACCCCTCCACTTT. Translated, it gives CASRGSTGVNSPLHF. This chain connects TRBV28 to TRBJ1-6; 8 bases agree with TRBD1. The CDR3 spans 15 residues. Trimming removed 6 bases from V and 6 bases from J; junction bases left unmatched: 7. The germline CDR1 and CDR2 sequences are MDHEN and SYDVKM.

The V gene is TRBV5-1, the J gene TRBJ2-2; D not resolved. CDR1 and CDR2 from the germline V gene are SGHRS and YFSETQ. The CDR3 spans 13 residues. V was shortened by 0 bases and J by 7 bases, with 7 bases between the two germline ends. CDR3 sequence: CASSLAVDGELFF. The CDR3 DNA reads TGCGCCAGCAGCTTGGCAGTGGACGGGGAGCTGTTTTTT.

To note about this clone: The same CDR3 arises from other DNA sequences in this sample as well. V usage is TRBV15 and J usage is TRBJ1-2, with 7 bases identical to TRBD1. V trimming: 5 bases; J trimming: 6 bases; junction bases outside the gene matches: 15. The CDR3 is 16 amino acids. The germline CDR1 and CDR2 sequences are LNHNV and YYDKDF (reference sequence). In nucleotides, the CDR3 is TGTGCCACCAGCCTGCAGGGGGGAAAGGGGCGAGATGGCTACACCTTC. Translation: CATSLQGGKGRDGYTF.

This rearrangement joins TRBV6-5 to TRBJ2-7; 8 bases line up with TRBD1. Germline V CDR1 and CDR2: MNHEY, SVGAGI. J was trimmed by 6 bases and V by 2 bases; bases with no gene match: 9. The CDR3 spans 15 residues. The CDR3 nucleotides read TGTGCCAGCAGTTACAGGACAGGACAGGGTGGCGAGCAGTACTTC. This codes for CASSYRTGQGGEQYF.

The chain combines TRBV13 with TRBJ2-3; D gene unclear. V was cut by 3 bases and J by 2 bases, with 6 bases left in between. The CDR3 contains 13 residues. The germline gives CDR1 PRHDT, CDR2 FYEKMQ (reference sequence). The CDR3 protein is CASSLGHTDTQYF. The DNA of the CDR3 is TGTGCCAGCAGCTTGGGCCACACAGATACGCAGTATTTT.

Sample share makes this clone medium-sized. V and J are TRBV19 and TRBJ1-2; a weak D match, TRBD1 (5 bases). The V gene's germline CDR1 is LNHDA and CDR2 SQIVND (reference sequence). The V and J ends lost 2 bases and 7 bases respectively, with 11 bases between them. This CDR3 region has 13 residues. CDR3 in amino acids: CASSITQGSGYTF. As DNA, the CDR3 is TGTGCCAGTAGTATAACGCAGGGCTCTGGCTACACCTTC.